This T cell receptor (beta chain) comes out of a study of T cells in women clearing cervical HPV infection. The overall study: Case blood was drawn a median approximately 150 days after lesion detection.

Prevalent HPV16 infections were excluded; only incident single HPV16 infections included. Turning to this clone: Its antigen is not identified.

Study results and caveats: Richness plus V gene abundances separated cases from controls with AUC about 0.8.

Profiling relied on immunoSEQ multiplex PCR, and the TCRdb table lists in-frame clones only, not all of them. In total, the table holds about 30,000 clones. Sequencing was done on a sample of blood buffy coat. This sequence originates from a woman between 18 and 70 years old with a cervical HPV16 infection that either progressed to CIN3+ or cleared (not recorded which).

The CDR3 DNA, read in part, is TGTGCTAGTGGGAACAACCGGGACAAAAATAGCAATCAGCCC. Protein sequence: CASGNNRDKNSNQP. The complete CDR3 protein is CASGNNRDKNSNQPQHF. The chain links TRBV12-5 to TRBJ1-5, with TRBD1 as a possible D gene (6 bases). The read terminates 3 residues ahead of where the CDR3 ends, so the germline J gene completes it. Germline V gives CDR1 LGHNT, CDR2 FRNRAP. The CDR3 sequence is 17 residues long. Trimming cost V 6 bases and J 0 bases, with 18 bases left between them.